Reported below is one T cell receptor beta chain. Its antigen remains unidentified. At least 5 micrograms of total RNA were extracted per sample. Then a second PCR, running roughly 7 to 11 cycles, was carried out with a sample-barcoded 5' primer and a J-beta primer mix. TCRdb analysed the 5' RACE reads with MiXCR anew, one entry per CDR3 protein. The sample yields around 690,000 distinct CDR3 sequences, roughly 50% seen once. This CDR3 is built from 20 residues. V gave up 2 bases and J gave up 4 bases; unmatched junction bases: 15. This entry belongs to a study of blood T cells in healthy people across ages. Study-level points and caveats: TCR beta diversity per million T cells fell roughly linearly with age. Long-lived donors carried more naive CD4+ cells and greater diversity than aged donors.

Sequencing input: blood. The chain carries TRBV12-3 or TRBV12-4 and TRBJ2-6; 9 nucleotides agree with TRBD1. This clonotype was sampled from a man aged 55 to 70 in good health. For the CDR3, the DNA is TGTGCCAGCAGTTTATTTTACGGGACAGGGTTTTCAACGGGGGCCAACGTCCTGACTTTC. It translates to CASSLFYGTGFSTGANVLTF.